This TCR beta chain derives from a study of T cells after posttransplantation cyclophosphamide. The related graft donor's blood sample was taken on the day of bone marrow donation. This CDR3 is 14 amino acids long. CDR1 LNHDA and CDR2 SQIVND come from the germline V gene (reference sequence). J gave up 4 bases and V 4 bases, and 4 bases lay outside the gene matches. Produced via immunoSEQ multiplex PCR; TCRdb's table is partial and in-frame only. The sample has 51,000 or so clones, around 94% seen once. V and J are TRBV19 and TRBJ1-2; 9 bases are a match to TRBD1. The source material was PBMCs. The clonotype was recovered from a woman aged 25 to 39 in good health and a related stem cell transplant donor. The CDR3 bases are TGTGCCAGTAGTACCCAGGACAGGGGCTATGGCTACACCTTC. Protein sequence: CASSTQDRGYGYTF.